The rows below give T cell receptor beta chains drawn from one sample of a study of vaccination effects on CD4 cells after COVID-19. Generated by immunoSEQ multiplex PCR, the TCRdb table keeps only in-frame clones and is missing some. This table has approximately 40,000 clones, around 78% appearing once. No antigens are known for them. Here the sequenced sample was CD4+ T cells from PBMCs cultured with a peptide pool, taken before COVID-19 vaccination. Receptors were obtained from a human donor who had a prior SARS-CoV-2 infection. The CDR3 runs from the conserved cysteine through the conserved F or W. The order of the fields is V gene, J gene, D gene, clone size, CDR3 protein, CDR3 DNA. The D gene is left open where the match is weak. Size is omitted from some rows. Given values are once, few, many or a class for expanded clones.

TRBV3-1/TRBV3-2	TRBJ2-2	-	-	CASSPLGVGELFF	TGTGCCAGCAGCCCTTTGGGTGTCGGGGAGCTGTTTTTT
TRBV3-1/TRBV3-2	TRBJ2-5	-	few	CASSHYSETQYF	TGTGCCAGCAGCCACTACTCGGAGACCCAGTACTTC
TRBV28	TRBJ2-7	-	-	CASSFPGLPYEQYF	TGTGCCAGCAGTTTTCCGGGACTCCCCTACGAGCAGTACTTC
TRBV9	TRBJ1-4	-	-	CASSVGARRATNEKLFF	TGTGCCAGCAGCGTAGGGGCCCGACGGGCAACTAATGAAAAACTGTTTTTT
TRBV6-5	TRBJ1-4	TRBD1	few	CASRVGQGQEKLFF	TGTGCCAGCAGGGTGGGACAGGGCCAAGAAAAACTGTTTTTT
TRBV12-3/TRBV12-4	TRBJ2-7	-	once	CASSSPRTYEQYF	TGTGCCAGCAGTTCGCCCCGGACCTACGAGCAGTACTTC
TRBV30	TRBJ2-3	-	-	CAWSGSDTQYF	TGTGCCTGGAGTGGGTCAGATACGCAGTATTTT
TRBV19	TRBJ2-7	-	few	CASSTQGYEQYF	TGTGCCAGTAGTACACAGGGATACGAGCAGTACTTC
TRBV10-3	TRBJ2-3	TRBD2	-	CATHRGLAGADTQYF	TGTGCCACCCATCGGGGACTAGCGGGAGCAGATACGCAGTATTTT
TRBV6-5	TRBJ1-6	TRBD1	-	CASRSGQGSSPLHF	TGTGCCAGCAGATCGGGACAGGGAAGTTCACCCCTCCACTTT
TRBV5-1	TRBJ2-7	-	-	CASSLGAYEQYF	TGCGCCAGCAGCTTGGGAGCTTACGAGCAGTACTTC
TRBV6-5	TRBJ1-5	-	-	CASKGQSNQPQHF	TGTGCCAGCAAAGGACAGAGCAATCAGCCCCAGCATTTT
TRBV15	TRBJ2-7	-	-	CATSWGDSSYEQYF	TGTGCCACCAGCTGGGGGGACAGCTCCTACGAGCAGTACTTC
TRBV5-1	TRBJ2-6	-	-	CASRGTTGSGANVLTF	TGCGCCAGTCGGGGGACGACCGGCTCTGGGGCCAACGTCCTGACTTTC
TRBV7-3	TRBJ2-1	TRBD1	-	CASSLWGQADNEQFF	TGTGCCAGCAGCTTATGGGGACAGGCGGACAATGAGCAGTTCTTC
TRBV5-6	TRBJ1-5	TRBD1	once	CASSLAGQKGQPQHF	TGTGCCAGCAGCTTGGCGGGACAGAAGGGGCAGCCCCAGCATTTT
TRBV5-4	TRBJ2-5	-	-	CASSLDGSRAETQYF	TGTGCCAGCAGCTTGGATGGGAGTCGCGCGGAGACCCAGTACTTC
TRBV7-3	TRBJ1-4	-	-	CASSLTSGREKLFF	TGTGCCAGCAGCTTAACGTCTGGGAGGGAAAAACTGTTTTTT
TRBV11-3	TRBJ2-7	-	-	CASSSGGGTDYEQYF	TGTGCCAGCAGCTCCGGGGGCGGAACAGACTACGAGCAGTACTTC
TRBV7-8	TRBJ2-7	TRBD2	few	CASSRDSGVGYEQYF	TGTGCCAGCAGCCGTGATAGCGGGGTGGGTTACGAGCAGTACTTC
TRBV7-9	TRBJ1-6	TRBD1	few	CASSPRQGRGDSPLHF	TGTGCCAGCAGCCCGCGACAGGGGCGCGGGGATTCACCCCTCCACTTT
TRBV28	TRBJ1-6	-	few	CASSLTYNSPLHF	TGTGCCAGCAGTTTAACCTATAATTCACCCCTCCACTTT
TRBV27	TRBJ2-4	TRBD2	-	CASSSIGRAVDIQYF	TGTGCCAGCAGTTCCATCGGGAGGGCCGTGGACATTCAGTACTTC
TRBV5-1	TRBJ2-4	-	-	CASRDPSAGAKNIQYF	TGCGCCAGCAGGGATCCGTCCGCCGGAGCCAAAAACATTCAGTACTTC
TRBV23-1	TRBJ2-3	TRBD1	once	CASSQQGVAQYF	TGCGCCAGCAGCCAACAGGGGGTAGCGCAGTATTTT
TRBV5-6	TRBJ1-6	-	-	CASSTPGRNNSPLHF	TGTGCCAGCAGCACTCCTGGACGGAATAATTCACCCCTCCACTTT
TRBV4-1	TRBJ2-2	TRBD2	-	CASSQPPAGARTGELFF	TGCGCCAGCAGCCAACCCCCAGCGGGGGCCCGCACCGGGGAGCTGTTTTTT
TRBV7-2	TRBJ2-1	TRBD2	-	CASILSTSGHEQFF	TGTGCCAGCATCCTTTCCACTAGCGGGCATGAGCAGTTCTTC
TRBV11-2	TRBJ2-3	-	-	CASSAMGGRADTQYF	TGTGCCAGCAGCGCTATGGGGGGCCGGGCAGATACGCAGTATTTT
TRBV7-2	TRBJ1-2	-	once	CASSLDYQASYGYTF	TGTGCCAGCAGCTTAGATTACCAGGCGTCATATGGCTACACCTTC
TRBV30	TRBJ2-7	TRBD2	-	CAWSGRTSGYYEQYF	TGTGCCTGGAGTGGAAGGACTAGCGGCTACTACGAGCAGTACTTC
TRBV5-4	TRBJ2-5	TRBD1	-	CASSLPGTVKETQYF	TGTGCCAGCAGCCTACCAGGGACAGTTAAAGAGACCCAGTACTTC
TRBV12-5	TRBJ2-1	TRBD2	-	CASGSYMGAGGNTEQFF	TGTGCTAGTGGTTCATATATGGGGGCGGGAGGGAATACTGAGCAGTTCTTC
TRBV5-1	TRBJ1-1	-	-	CASSQAFGDKNTEAFF	TGCGCCAGCAGCCAGGCGTTTGGGGACAAGAACACTGAAGCTTTCTTT
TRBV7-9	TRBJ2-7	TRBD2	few	CASSRGGSVEQYF	TGTGCCAGCAGCCGCGGGGGTTCCGTCGAGCAGTACTTC
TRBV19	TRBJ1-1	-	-	CASSASRNTEAFF	TGTGCCAGTAGTGCCTCCAGGAACACTGAAGCTTTCTTT
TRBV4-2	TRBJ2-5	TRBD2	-	CASSQDSSGRAYQETQYF	TGTGCCAGCAGCCAAGATTCTAGCGGGAGGGCCTACCAAGAGACCCAGTACTTC